This TCR beta chain was sequenced during a study of shared clonotypes between healthy human individuals. Method: immunoSEQ multiplex PCR; TCRdb's copy keeps in-frame clones and lacks some. The sample carries over 2 million clones, approximately 95% recorded once. There are 15 residues in the CDR3. Germline values: CDR1 SEHNR, CDR2 FQNEAQ (reference sequence). Trimming took 4 bases from V and 2 from J; bases not matched to a gene: 7. The chain uses TRBV7-9 and TRBJ2-7; TRBD1 matches 8 bases. Source material: naive CD4+ T cells sorted from blood. This sample's subset: CD45RA+ positively selected. The sequence was obtained from a man between 18 and 35 years old in good health. CDR3 protein: CASSSMDRAAYEQYF. In DNA, the CDR3 is TGTGCCAGCAGCTCAATGGACAGGGCGGCCTACGAGCAGTACTTC.